One and the same sample provided the 21 T cell receptor beta chains below, sequenced in a study of regulatory T cells in long-lasting Graves disease. Assembly of TCR beta libraries relied on iRepertoire HTBI primers together with Arm-PCR of CDR3 regions. TCRdb itself ran the multiplex PCR reads through MiXCR, one entry per CDR3 protein. The data contain about 470,000 distinct CDR3 sequences, roughly 15% of them singletons. Time point denoted: newly diagnosed GD, antithyroid drugs for less than 3 months. Researchers made the TCR library from RNA that was extracted from PBMCs. A further study also used this sample, focusing on T cells in Graves' hyperthyroidism and ophthalmopathy.

Sequencing was performed on peripheral blood mononuclear cells (PBMCs), taken at new diagnosis, from a patient treated with antithyroid drugs. All receptors derive from a man aged 35 to 55 with Graves disease.

V usage is TRBV25-1 and J usage is TRBJ2-1; D is unclear. Per the germline V gene, CDR1 is MGHDK and CDR2 is SYGVNS. CDR3 length: 14 amino acids. Between the trimmed V and J ends, which lost 1 base and 5 bases, there was a span of 9 bases. For the CDR3, the DNA is TGTGCCAGCAGTGAATTCAGCGCAAACAATGAGCAGTTCTTC. Translating it yields CASSEFSANNEQFF.

This clonotype was found many times. V is TRBV7-9 and J is TRBJ2-4; D possibly corresponds to TRBD1 (5 bases). Germline V CDR1 and CDR2: SEHNR, FQNEAQ (reference sequence). The CDR3 contains 18 residues. Trimming took off 3 bases at V and 0 bases at J, with 18 bases between the two ends. CDR3 DNA: TGTGCCAGCAGCTTTCCGACAGAGCAGTTTTTAGCCAAAAACATTCAGTACTTC. As protein: CASSFPTEQFLAKNIQYF.

The rearrangement joins TRBV29-1 to TRBJ1-1, with D maybe TRBD1 (5 bases). V was shortened by 6 bases and J by 6 bases, with 23 bases between the two germline ends. CDR3 length: 15 amino acids. Germline V CDR1 and CDR2: SQVTM, ANQGSEA. As DNA, the CDR3 is TGCAGCGTGACAGTACTAGGGACCGGGCTAGCTGAAGCTTTCTTT. Translated, it gives CSVTVLGTGLAEAFF.

For this clonotype: A much larger clone differs from this one at a single base, so this may be a read error. This chain uses TRBV7-2 with TRBJ2-4; D not certain. The CDR3 contains 14 residues. Germline values: CDR1 SGHTA, CDR2 FQGNSA. The CDR3 reads CVSSVTGAKNIQYF. CDR3 sequence (DNA): TGTGTCAGCAGCGTGACGGGAGCCAAAAACATTCAGTACTTC.

This clonotype was seen at least ten times. The gene calls are TRBV12-3 or TRBV12-4 and TRBJ2-2, with D tentatively TRBD2 (8 bases). This CDR3 has 18 residues. V gave up 4 bases and J gave up 5 bases, with 23 bases separating them. In DNA form, the CDR3 reads TGTGCCAGCAGTTCGGACAGGATACGACTAGCGTCTACCGGGGAGCTGTTTTTT. This codes for CASSSDRIRLASTGELFF.

This clonotype was found many times. This chain uses TRBV12-3 or TRBV12-4 with TRBJ2-4, with D perhaps matching TRBD1 (6 bases). The CDR3 consists of 14 residues. V was trimmed by 5 bases and J by 7 bases, leaving 15 bases between them. The CDR3 nucleotides read TGTGCCAGCAGTGCCCGCGAGCAGGGGAACATTCAGTACTTC. This codes for CASSAREQGNIQYF.

The genes are TRBV6-1 and TRBJ2-7, with D perhaps TRBD2 (5 bases). The CDR3 is 16 amino acids. Deletions cut 3 bases from V and 3 bases from J, with 18 bases between. Germline CDR1 reads MNHNS; CDR2 reads SASEGT. CDR3 sequence (DNA): TGTGCCAGCAGTGACTACTTCCGCGGAGACTACTACGAGCAGTACTTC. Its translation: CASSDYFRGDYYEQYF.

The rearrangement joins TRBV7-2 to TRBJ2-1; 7 positions agree with TRBD2. V lost 4 bases to trimming and J lost 5 bases; unmatched junction nucleotides: 5. The CDR3 is 14 amino acids. Germline-derived CDR1 and CDR2 are SGHTA and FQGNSA. The CDR3 DNA follows: TGTGCCAGCAGCTCTCTAGCGGAGAACAATGAGCAGTTCTTC. Translating it yields CASSSLAENNEQFF.

The chain couples TRBV20-1 to TRBJ2-7; D is perhaps TRBD1 (5 bases). This CDR3 contains 15 residues. V was cut by 4 bases and J by 7 bases, with 23 bases left in between. Germline CDR1 and CDR2: DFQATT and SNEGSKA (reference sequence). The CDR3 reads CSATRYSRGREEQYF. In DNA, the CDR3 is TGCAGTGCTACCCGGTATTCTAGGGGCCGAGAGGAGCAGTACTTC.

The chain joins TRBV6-1 to TRBJ1-1; tentatively, D is TRBD1 (6 bases). The germline V gene encodes CDR1 MNHNS and CDR2 SASEGT. V lost 6 bases and J 4 bases, leaving 15 bases between the germline ends. The CDR3 spans 14 residues. The DNA for the CDR3 is TGTGCCAGCAGCCGGGGGGGGGCGGTCACTGAAGCTTTCTTT. Amino acid sequence: CASSRGGAVTEAFF.

There are many counts of this clonotype. The DNA of the CDR3 is TGTGCCTGGAGTCCAGGTTCTTCACCCCTCCACTTT. It yields the protein CAWSPGSSPLHF. This chain uses TRBV30 with TRBJ1-6, with unresolved D. V was clipped by 2 bases and J by 9 bases, with 8 bases between them. Germline CDR1 GTSNPN, CDR2 SVGIG (reference sequence). The CDR3 length is 12 residues.

This clonotype was counted ten times or more. The gene calls are TRBV6-1 and TRBJ2-7, with D perhaps TRBD1 (5 bases). CDR1 and CDR2 (germline): MNHNS, SASEGT. CDR3 size: 14 residues. V shed 7 bases and J shed 5 bases, with 18 bases lying between them. CDR3 in amino acids: CASMWEQAKDEQYF. CDR3 DNA sequence: TGTGCCAGCATGTGGGAACAGGCGAAGGACGAGCAGTACTTC.

This clonotype has ten or more counts. The chain recombines TRBV9 with TRBJ2-7; 7 positions match TRBD2. The CDR3 has 14 amino acids. CDR1 is SGDLS, CDR2 YYNGEE, per germline. V dropped 6 bases and J dropped 2; count of bases not matched to a gene: 8. The CDR3 DNA sequence: TGTGCCAGCACCGCCGGCGGGAGAGCCTACGAGCAGTACTTC. Protein: CASTAGGRAYEQYF.

The chain recombines TRBV19 with TRBJ2-7; TRBD1 or TRBD2 may be the D gene (6 bases each). Trimming left V 11 bases short and J 6 bases short, with 17 bases between. The CDR3 length is 12 residues. Germline-derived CDR1 and CDR2 are LNHDA and SQIVND (reference sequence). The CDR3 sequence: CASDGGRAEQYF. CDR3 coding DNA: TGTGCCTCCGACGGGGGCCGGGCCGAGCAGTACTTC.

The sample holds many counts of this clonotype. The chain couples TRBV5-1 to TRBJ2-7; tentatively, D is TRBD2 (5 bases). The V gene lost 0 bases and the J gene lost 2 bases, with 9 bases spanning the gap. CDR3 length equals 14 residues. Germline CDR1 reads SGHRS; CDR2 reads YFSETQ. The CDR3 loop reads CASSLGSGTYEQYF. CDR3 nucleotide sequence: TGCGCCAGCAGCTTGGGATCGGGAACCTACGAGCAGTACTTC.

This clonotype came up many times. This sequence joins TRBV2 and TRBJ2-7; D call uncertain. The CDR3 has 17 amino acids. In germline, CDR1 is SNHLY, CDR2 FYNNEI. The V end was cut by 0 bases, the J end by 1 base, with 16 bases between. CDR3 residues: CASSEAVLAHLSYEQYF. The CDR3 DNA is TGTGCCAGCAGTGAAGCGGTTTTAGCCCATCTTTCCTACGAGCAGTACTTC.

CDR3 loop: CSARVGGLIYGYTF. The DNA of the CDR3 is TGCAGTGCTAGAGTGGGGGGATTGATTTATGGCTACACCTTC. The chain carries TRBV20-1 and TRBJ1-2; D is possibly TRBD1 (5 bases). CDR1 is DFQATT, CDR2 SNEGSKA, per germline (reference sequence). This CDR3 spans 14 amino acids. V was shortened by 1 base and J by 5 bases, with 14 bases between the two germline ends.

This clonotype showed up just once. This chain joins TRBV13 and TRBJ2-1; D ambiguous. The germline gives CDR1 PRHDT, CDR2 FYEKMQ (reference sequence). This CDR3 has 13 residues. V was pared by 1 base and J by 10 bases, with 11 bases between. The CDR3 reads CASSLVLGREQFF. The CDR3 nucleotides read TGTGCCAGCAGCTTAGTGCTCGGGCGAGAGCAGTTCTTC.

As for this clonotype: A much bigger clone sits one base away, suggesting this may be a read error. The chain carries TRBV28 and TRBJ2-1, with 9 bases matching TRBD2. In germline, CDR1 is MDHEN, CDR2 SYDVKM. The V segment lost 3 bases and the J segment 6 bases; nucleotides outside the gene matches: 6. This CDR3 is built from 15 residues. The chain's CDR3 is CASSFAGGAGNEQFF. The DNA for the CDR3 is TGTGCCAGCAGTTTTGCGGGAGGGGCAGGCAATGAGCAGTTCTTC.

This clonotype appeared many times. The rearrangement uses TRBV11-2 and TRBJ1-5; D is unclear. CDR3 length: 15 amino acids. Germline values: CDR1 SGHAT, CDR2 FQNNGV. V lost 5 bases and J lost 2, with 13 bases in between. This CDR3 is CASSQEGQRNQPQHF. The DNA for the CDR3 is TGTGCCAGCAGCCAAGAGGGTCAACGCAATCAGCCCCAGCATTTT.

This clonotype was counted many times. The chain recombines TRBV28 with TRBJ2-1; D gene uncertain. Germline V lookup: CDR1 MDHEN, CDR2 SYDVKM. V lost 6 bases and J lost 6, with 6 bases in between. The CDR3 sequence is 11 residues long. CDR3 nucleotide sequence: TGTGCCAGCAGACACAGCAATGAGCAGTTCTTC. As protein: CASRHSNEQFF.